The 30 T cell receptor beta chains below come from one sample, sequenced in a study of blood T cell repertoires in COVID-19. Libraries were prepared by immunoSEQ multiplex PCR; TCRdb keeps only in-frame clonotypes and omits some of them. The table includes tens of thousands of clones, 80% to 95% detected once. What was sequenced was peripheral blood. These receptor sequences come from a woman at least 80 years old with acute or convalescent COVID-19.

This clone was seen only once. The chain is built from TRBV2 and TRBJ2-3; 12 nucleotides agree with TRBD2. With V trimmed by 6 bases and J by 1 base, 5 bases remained unmatched. This CDR3 region has 16 residues. Germline-derived CDR1 and CDR2 are SNHLY and FYNNEI. CDR3 protein: CASSPRTSGGTDTQYF. The DNA of the CDR3 is TGTGCCAGCAGCCCTAGGACTAGCGGGGGCACAGATACGCAGTATTTT.

The chain couples TRBV28 to TRBJ2-7; 7 nucleotides line up with TRBD2. The V segment lost 11 bases and the J segment 0 bases; nucleotides outside the gene matches: 19. The V gene's germline CDR1 is MDHEN and CDR2 SYDVKM. This CDR3 region has 17 residues. The CDR3 reads CASPPASGPSTSYEQYF. The DNA for the CDR3 is TGTGCCTCCCCGCCGGCTAGCGGTCCTTCTACCTCCTACGAGCAGTACTTC.

The V and J genes are TRBV6-5 and TRBJ1-6; 7 positions match TRBD1. CDR3 length: 15 amino acids. Germline CDR1 is MNHEY and CDR2 is SVGAGI. Losses at the gene ends were 7 bases for V and 8 bases for J; bases not matched to a gene: 11. As DNA, the CDR3 is TGTGCCAGCACCGTAGACAGGGCTGCTTATTCACCCCTCCACTTT. This sequence encodes CASTVDRAAYSPLHF.

V is TRBV5-6 and J is TRBJ1-1, with 7 positions matching TRBD1. The CDR3 consists of 14 residues. The V and J ends lost 4 bases and 5 bases, in that order; junction bases with no gene match: 8. Germline CDR1 and CDR2: SGHDT and YYEEEE. The CDR3 DNA reads as TGTGCCAGCAGCGCAGGGGGTCCAACGACTGAAGCTTTCTTT. This encodes CASSAGGPTTEAFF.

V gene TRBV29-1 combines with J gene TRBJ1-5; 9 nucleotides match TRBD1. The junction had 13 bases not matched to a gene; V was cut back by 6 bases and J by 4 bases. Germline V CDR1 and CDR2: SQVTM, ANQGSEA. The CDR3 extends over 16 amino acids. The CDR3 sequence: CSVPEAGTGRNQPQHF. CDR3 sequence (DNA): TGCAGCGTCCCTGAAGCGGGGACAGGGCGGAATCAGCCCCAGCATTTT.

Written as DNA, the CDR3 is TGTGCCAGCAGCCGCGGGGCGGGGGGTTCCACCTACACAGATACGCAGTATTTT. It specifies CASSRGAGGSTYTDTQYF. This rearrangement joins TRBV5-4 to TRBJ2-3, with 8 positions matching TRBD2. Germline V gives CDR1 SGHNT, CDR2 YYREEE (reference sequence). The CDR3 loop spans 18 amino acids. The junction had 15 bases not matched to a gene; V was cut back by 4 bases and J by 2 bases.

The chain couples TRBV28 to TRBJ2-2; D not resolved. The V gene's germline CDR1 is MDHEN and CDR2 SYDVKM. V was cut by 7 bases and J by 1 base, with 4 bases left in between. The CDR3 loop spans 12 amino acids. The DNA for the CDR3 is TGTGCCAGCAAGCTGAACACCGGGGAGCTGTTTTTT. This codes for CASKLNTGELFF. Together with reference TRBV28 and TRBJ2-2, the CDR3 gives the full variable domain: DVKVTQSSRYLVKRTGEKVFLECVQDMDHENMFWYRQDPGLGLRLIYFSYDVKMKEKGDIPEGYSVSREKKERFSLILESASTNQTSMYLCASKLNTGELFFGEGSRLTVL.

This rearrangement joins TRBV5-1 to TRBJ1-2; 8 nucleotides line up with TRBD1. Germline V gene lookup returns CDR1 SGHRS and CDR2 YFSETQ. The V gene end was trimmed by 4 bases and the J gene end by 8 bases; junction bases not matched to a gene: 10. The CDR3 consists of 14 residues. In DNA form, the CDR3 reads TGCGCCAGCAGCGTTACAGGGGGTACAAGAGGCTACACCTTC. This sequence encodes CASSVTGGTRGYTF.

This CDR3 reads CASSYGTGLAGEQYF. The CDR3 DNA follows: TGTGCCAGCAGTTACGGGACGGGACTAGCGGGGGAGCAGTACTTC. The rearrangement links TRBV6-2 or TRBV6-3 to TRBJ2-7; 13 bases align to TRBD2. The CDR3 is made up of 15 amino acids. The germline V gene has CDR1 MNHEY and CDR2 SVGEGT. The ends lost 2 bases at V and 7 bases at J; junction bases unmatched: 5.

The chain employs TRBV5-6 and TRBJ1-4; TRBD1 matches at 10 bases. CDR1 is SGHDT and CDR2 is YYEEEE in the germline V gene. The CDR3 has 17 amino acids. With V trimmed by 4 bases and J by 7 bases, 13 bases remained unmatched. The CDR3 sequence: CASSATLGQGISEKLFF. The DNA for the CDR3 is TGTGCCAGCAGCGCGACTTTGGGACAGGGGATCAGTGAAAAACTGTTTTTT.

The chain carries TRBV18 and TRBJ1-1; D not certain. Germline V lookup: CDR1 KGHSH, CDR2 LQKENI. The germline V and J ends were trimmed by 6 bases and 0 bases, with 14 bases remaining between them. The CDR3 is made up of 15 amino acids. The CDR3 nucleotides are TGTGCCAGCTCCCCCTCCGGCGCGGTGAACACTGAAGCTTTCTTT. Protein sequence: CASSPSGAVNTEAFF.

This chain joins TRBV5-1 and TRBJ2-5; TRBD1 might be the D (6 bases). Trimming cost V 1 base and J 7 bases, with 17 bases left between them. The germline V gene encodes CDR1 SGHRS and CDR2 YFSETQ. The CDR3 covers 15 residues. The CDR3 coding sequence is TGCGCCAGCAGCTTGTCTCAGGGGTTCGAGGGGACCCAGTACTTC. Translated: CASSLSQGFEGTQYF.

In DNA form, the CDR3 reads TGTGCCAGTAGTTCGATTCGGGACAGGGTGGGAGTCTATGGCTACACCTTC. Residues: CASSSIRDRVGVYGYTF. The genes are TRBV19 and TRBJ1-2, with 9 bases lining up with TRBD1. Germline V gene sequence: CDR1 LNHDA, CDR2 SQIVND (reference sequence). CDR3 length: 17 amino acids. V was clipped by 5 bases and J by 4 bases; unmatched bases: 14.

The rearrangement joins TRBV27 to TRBJ1-5; TRBD1 matches 9 bases. V dropped 2 bases and J dropped 5; count of bases not matched to a gene: 10. The germline V gene encodes CDR1 MNHEY and CDR2 SMNVEV (reference sequence). This CDR3 region has 17 residues. The CDR3, as DNA: TGTGCCAGCAGTTTAAGAGTCCGGGACAGGGACGATCAGCCCCAGCATTTT. Its protein is CASSLRVRDRDDQPQHF.

The chain employs TRBV7-6 and TRBJ1-3, with 9 positions matching TRBD1. The germline V gene has CDR1 SGHVS and CDR2 FNYEAQ. CDR3 length: 16 residues. J was trimmed by 7 bases and V by 5 bases; bases with no gene match: 12. CDR3 loop: CASSAGTGPLTNTIYF. CDR3 nucleotide sequence: TGTGCCAGCAGCGCCGGGACAGGGCCTCTCACGAACACCATATATTTT.

This clone was observed once. This sequence joins TRBV5-6 and TRBJ1-2; 7 nucleotides match TRBD1. This CDR3 has 14 amino acids. Germline values: CDR1 SGHDT, CDR2 YYEEEE. V was pared by 6 bases and J by 2 bases, with 7 bases of the junction left unmatched. For the CDR3, the DNA is TGTGCCAGCATACGGACAGGAATAAACTATGGCTACACCTTC. Translated, it gives CASIRTGINYGYTF.

The chain links TRBV18 to TRBJ1-2, with 7 nucleotides matching TRBD1. V lost 3 bases and J lost 4; bases outside the gene matches: 5. From germline, CDR1 is KGHSH and CDR2 LQKENI. The CDR3 length is 14 residues. In DNA form, the CDR3 reads TGTGCCAGCTCACCCTCCAGGGACAGCTATGGCTACACCTTC. This sequence encodes CASSPSRDSYGYTF.

The rearrangement joins TRBV7-9 to TRBJ2-5, with D possibly being TRBD2 (6 bases). In germline, CDR1 is SEHNR, CDR2 FQNEAQ (reference sequence). With 7 bases removed from V and 5 bases from J, the gap between germline ends came to 14 bases. This CDR3 comprises 13 residues. The CDR3 DNA reads TGTGCCAGCAACATAGCCGGGGGTGAGACCCAGTACTTC. Translated, it gives CASNIAGGETQYF.

This clone was counted a single time. This chain joins TRBV5-1 and TRBJ2-3; 7 bases are shared with TRBD2. Trimming at V came to 7 bases and at J to 0 bases, leaving 5 bases not matched to a gene. The CDR3 extends over 14 amino acids. Germline V gene lookup returns CDR1 SGHRS and CDR2 YFSETQ. The CDR3 loop reads CASSGGFSTDTQYF. In DNA, the CDR3 is TGCGCCAGCTCGGGGGGTTTTAGCACAGATACGCAGTATTTT.

This chain connects TRBV12-3 or TRBV12-4 to TRBJ1-1; no clear D gene. The length of the CDR3 is 13 residues. Trimming cost V 5 bases and J 3 bases, with 10 bases left between them. CDR3 nucleotides: TGTGCCAGCAGTCCGAGAGGTTACACTGAAGCTTTCTTT. It yields the protein CASSPRGYTEAFF.

This sequence joins TRBV19 and TRBJ2-3, with 7 positions matching TRBD1. The CDR3 runs 16 residues. Trimming at V came to 5 bases and at J to 4 bases, leaving 12 bases not matched to a gene. From germline, CDR1 is LNHDA and CDR2 SQIVND (reference sequence). In nucleotides, the CDR3 is TGTGCCAGTAGTGCCCCAGGACAGGCGGTCGCAGATACGCAGTATTTT. It is translated as CASSAPGQAVADTQYF.

The chain is built from TRBV18 and TRBJ2-2; unclear D gene. Germline loops: CDR1 KGHSH, CDR2 LQKENI. The V end lost 5 bases, the J end lost 4 bases, and 14 bases lay between the germline ends. This CDR3 is built from 15 residues. The CDR3 loop is CASSTAPRGTGELFF. The CDR3 region has the DNA TGTGCCAGCTCAACGGCACCGCGAGGCACCGGGGAGCTGTTTTTT.

The rearrangement joins TRBV9 to TRBJ1-2; no clear D gene. Germline CDR1 SGDLS, CDR2 YYNGEE. The CDR3 covers 12 residues. V was trimmed by 5 bases and J by 7 bases, leaving 12 bases between them. The CDR3: CASREGRSGYTF. The CDR3 DNA reads as TGTGCCAGCAGAGAAGGCCGGAGTGGCTACACCTTC.

The chain joins TRBV4-1 to TRBJ1-4; 7 bases align to TRBD1. V shed 4 bases and J 7 bases; nucleotides not matched to a gene: 12. This CDR3 contains 16 residues. Germline CDR1 and CDR2: MGHRA and YSYEKL. CDR3 sequence (DNA): TGCGCCAGCAGCCTCGGGCAAACAGGGGTTTCTGAAAAACTGTTTTTT. It is translated as CASSLGQTGVSEKLFF.

The rearrangement uses TRBV29-1 and TRBJ1-2; 8 bases are shared with TRBD1. The CDR3 is made up of 14 amino acids. Per the germline V gene, CDR1 is SQVTM and CDR2 is ANQGSEA. V lost 1 base to trimming and J lost 4 bases; unmatched junction nucleotides: 5. For the CDR3, the DNA is TGCAGCGTTGAAGGCACAGGGGGGTTCTATGGCTACACCTTC. Protein product: CSVEGTGGFYGYTF.

The CDR3 loop is CASSLAGSRMGNTIYF. DNA for the CDR3: TGCGCCAGCAGCTTGGCTGGTTCCAGGATGGGAAACACCATATATTTT. The gene calls are TRBV5-1 and TRBJ1-3; D is undetermined. The CDR3 runs 16 residues. With 0 bases removed from V and 4 bases from J, the gap between germline ends came to 14 bases. Germline V gene sequence: CDR1 SGHRS, CDR2 YFSETQ.

This clone was seen more than once but under ten times. This rearrangement joins TRBV9 to TRBJ1-2; D remains ambiguous. Trimming shortened V by 1 base and J by 8 bases, and 12 bases separated the two germline ends. Germline assignment: CDR1 SGDLS and CDR2 YYNGEE. CDR3 length: 13 residues. The CDR3 protein is CASSVRPAGGYTF. Here the CDR3 DNA reads TGTGCCAGCAGCGTACGGCCCGCGGGGGGCTACACCTTC. The full variable domain, rest sourced from reference TRBV9 and TRBJ1-2, is DSGVTQTPKHLITATGQRVTLRCSPRSGDLSVYWYQQSLDQGLQFLIQYYNGEERAKGNILERFSAQQFPDLHSELNLSSLELGDSALYFCASSVRPAGGYTFGSGTRLTVV.

The rearrangement joins TRBV5-6 to TRBJ2-2, with a possible D match to TRBD2 (7 bases). This CDR3 has 17 amino acids. The germline V gene has CDR1 SGHDT and CDR2 YYEEEE. The V gene lost 0 bases and the J gene lost 2 bases, with 14 bases spanning the gap. Here the CDR3 DNA reads TGTGCCAGCAGCTTGGCCGGGGGGACACCAAACACCGGGGAGCTGTTTTTT. It encodes CASSLAGGTPNTGELFF.

This rearrangement joins TRBV5-6 to TRBJ1-5; TRBD1 aligns across 8 bases. The CDR3 consists of 15 residues. The junction had 8 bases not matched to a gene; V was cut back by 2 bases and J by 7 bases. CDR1 SGHDT and CDR2 YYEEEE come from the germline V gene. CDR3 protein: CASSLWQGAGQPQHF. CDR3 sequence (DNA): TGTGCCAGCAGCTTATGGCAGGGGGCAGGACAGCCCCAGCATTTT.

The chain combines TRBV4-1 with TRBJ2-7; the match to TRBD2 covers 7 bases. Germline values: CDR1 MGHRA, CDR2 YSYEKL. The CDR3 consists of 14 residues. V lost 3 bases to trimming and J lost 3 bases; unmatched junction nucleotides: 5. CDR3 sequence: CASSHRGLLYEQYF. CDR3 DNA: TGCGCCAGCAGCCACCGGGGACTACTCTACGAGCAGTACTTC.